This TCR beta chain comes out of a study of identical twins. In its sample, this clonotype was seen a few times. TCRdb recomputed calls from the 5' RACE reads with MiXCR, one row per CDR3 protein. The table has approximately 680,000 distinct CDR3 sequences, less than 9% seen once. This sample was shared with a second study, whose subject was yellow fever vaccine responses in identical twins.

Input material: PBMCs. The receptor's source is a woman younger than 30 in good health.

This chain's CDR3 is CASSYDGSPFYNSPLHF. The CDR3 region has the DNA TGTGCCAGCAGTTACGACGGGAGCCCTTTCTATAATTCACCCCTCCACTTT. V is TRBV6-5 and J is TRBJ1-6, with D uncertain. This CDR3 region has 17 residues. Trimming left V 2 bases short and J 3 bases short, with 14 bases between. Germline CDR1 is MNHEY and CDR2 is SVGAGI.